The sequence of this TCR beta chain was determined in a study of identical twins. The ends lost 6 bases at V and 6 bases at J; junction bases unmatched: 14. The CDR3 is 16 residues long. Germline-derived CDR1 and CDR2 are LGHNA and YSLEER. Study observations and caveats: Abundant beta clonotypes from cord blood had fewer insertions, unlike memory repertoires, which showed none. Out-of-frame TCR alpha sharing in monozygotic twins exceeded recombination model predictions.

There were only healthy Caucasians among the donors. A universal primer site was created by template switching, with the cDNA bearing unique molecular identifiers. TCRdb re-called the 5' RACE reads with MiXCR, one entry per CDR3 protein. This repertoire shows 300,000 or so distinct CDR3 sequences, roughly 9.7% found once; its top ten account for roughly 6.4%. With regard to this clonotype: Its antigen is as yet unknown.

These records were also assigned to another study, of yellow fever vaccine responses in identical twins.

The receptor was derived from a woman younger than 30 in good health. The chain is built from TRBV4-3 and TRBJ2-1, with TRBD1 matching 7 bases. The sequencing sample was made of CD8+ T cells sorted from blood. CDR3 nucleotides: TGCGCCAGCAGTCCTTCAAGCAGGGGGAAGGGCAATGAGCAGTTCTTC. Its protein is CASSPSSRGKGNEQFF.